The rows below give T cell receptor beta chains drawn from one sample of a study of T cell responses to AZD1222 COVID-19 vaccine. Sequenced by immunoSEQ multiplex PCR; TCRdb stores in-frame clones only, minus some. The data contain around 200,000 clones, 88% of them seen just once; the ten biggest clones take up 0.49%. The sequenced sample was peripheral blood, obtained on day 0 of AZD1222 vaccination. All receptors derive from an adult in good health. CDR3s include the opening cysteine and the closing phenylalanine or tryptophan. A D gene is named only where the DNA matches it firmly. The size field is filled for only some rows; it gives once, few, many or a size class.

V,size,D,J,DNA,CDR3
TRBV5-1,-,-,TRBJ2-2,TGCGCCAGCAGTCCCGGCCTGACCGGGGAGCTGTTTTTT,CASSPGLTGELFF
TRBV6-2/TRBV6-3,-,TRBD1,TRBJ2-5,TGTGCCAGCAGTTACGGACAGGGCTGGGAGACCCAGTACTTC,CASSYGQGWETQYF
TRBV14,-,TRBD2,TRBJ2-1,TGTGCCAGCAGCCAAGCGGGAGTAGCGGGAGTCGAGAATGAGCAGTTCTTC,CASSQAGVAGVENEQFF
TRBV12-3/TRBV12-4,-,-,TRBJ2-7,TGTGCCAGCAGCCTCGACAGGCAATACGAGCAGTACTTC,CASSLDRQYEQYF
TRBV20-1,few,TRBD2,TRBJ2-1,TGCAGTGCAAGTCCTAGCGGGAGAAATGAGCAGTTCTTC,CSASPSGRNEQFF
TRBV5-5,once,-,TRBJ1-4,TGTGCCAGCAGCTTGGCCCCCAGAACAGAAGGTGAAAAACTGTTTTTT,CASSLAPRTEGEKLFF
TRBV3-1/TRBV3-2,-,TRBD1,TRBJ1-6,TGTGCCAGCAGCTCGGGACAGGGCAATTCACCCCTCCACTTT,CASSSGQGNSPLHF
TRBV10-3,once,-,TRBJ1-4,TGTGCCATCAGTGAGTCAGCAGGGAATGAAAAACTGTTTTTT,CAISESAGNEKLFF
TRBV29-1,-,TRBD1,TRBJ2-2,TGCAGCGTTGGACAGGGGGCGAACACCGGGGAGCTGTTTTTT,CSVGQGANTGELFF
TRBV6-5,-,TRBD1,TRBJ2-3,TGTGCCAGCAGTTGGGGCGACAGGGGGGATACGCAGTATTTT,CASSWGDRGDTQYF
TRBV15,-,-,TRBJ2-7,TGTGCCACCAGCAGCACGAGGTACACCCGGGCGAACGCCTACGAGCAGTACTTC,CATSSTRYTRANAYEQYF
TRBV2,once,-,TRBJ2-3,TGTGCCAGCAGCGATTCCAGAGATACGCAGTATTTT,CASSDSRDTQYF
TRBV14,-,TRBD1,TRBJ1-2,TGTGCCAGCAGCCAAGTCATGGGGACAGGGGAAATCTACACCTTC,CASSQVMGTGEIYTF
TRBV3-1/TRBV3-2,-,-,TRBJ2-3,TGTGCCCCACTCCGGGATACGCAGTATTTT,CAPLRDTQYF
TRBV7-8,-,-,TRBJ1-1,TGTGCCAGCAGCCTTCGCGAGAACACTGAAGCTTTCTTT,CASSLRENTEAFF
TRBV25-1,-,TRBD1,TRBJ1-2,TGTGCCAGCAGTGAAGCACAGGGGAACTATGGCTACACCTTC,CASSEAQGNYGYTF
TRBV4-1,once,-,TRBJ2-1,TGCGCCAGCAGATCCCCATCTCCGGGCGTGCAGTTCTTC,CASRSPSPGVQFF
TRBV28,-,-,TRBJ2-7,TGTGCCAGCAGTTTACCGATAACCTACGAGCAGTACTTC,CASSLPITYEQYF
TRBV28,-,TRBD1,TRBJ1-2,TGTGCCAGCAGTTTAGTCGACAGGGCAGGTGGCTACACCTTC,CASSLVDRAGGYTF
TRBV28,-,-,TRBJ1-5,TGTGCCAGCAGAGCCAACCTCGGACAAGTCAATCAGCCCCAGCATTTT,CASRANLGQVNQPQHF
TRBV4-2,-,TRBD1,TRBJ1-2,TGTGCCAGCAGCCAAGGATTGATACAGGGGGATGGCTACACCTTC,CASSQGLIQGDGYTF
TRBV5-1,-,TRBD1,TRBJ2-7,TGCGCCAGCAGCTTTCGGACAGGGGTGGGCTACGAGCAGTACTTC,CASSFRTGVGYEQYF
TRBV7-7,once,TRBD1,TRBJ2-2,TGTGCTAGCAGCCTGGGGACAGGGGACACCGGGGAGCTGTTTTTT,CASSLGTGDTGELFF
TRBV10-1,many,TRBD1,TRBJ1-6,TGCGCCAGCAGTGAGTCGCAGGGGGTCACCTATAATTCACCCCTCCACTTT,CASSESQGVTYNSPLHF